These 21 T cell receptor beta chains were all obtained from the same sample, sequenced in a study of cytomegalovirus exposure and HLA in healthy donors. Primers for the PCR totalled 60 Vbeta and 13 Jbeta. The method was immunoSEQ multiplex PCR; TCRdb's version includes in-frame clones alone and lacks a portion of them. The sample has some 100,000 clones, 62% seen once. Sequencing was carried out using PBMCs. These TCRs come from a woman aged 25 to 39 in good health and CMV-seropositive.

The chain employs TRBV5-1 and TRBJ2-7; maybe TRBD2 (5 bases). The ends were cut back, 0 bases at V and 1 base at J, with 8 bases in the middle. The CDR3 has 14 residues. Germline lookup yields CDR1 SGHRS and CDR2 YFSETQ. The CDR3 protein is CASSLAGKSYEQYF. CDR3 DNA: TGCGCCAGCAGCTTGGCCGGGAAGTCCTACGAGCAGTACTTC.

The chain recombines TRBV2 with TRBJ1-2; a weak D match, TRBD1 (6 bases). With 7 bases removed from V and 2 bases from J, the gap between germline ends came to 11 bases. The germline CDR1 and CDR2 sequences are SNHLY and FYNNEI. CDR3 length: 13 amino acids. The CDR3 region is CASKDRVNYGYTF. CDR3 nucleotide sequence: TGTGCCAGCAAGGACAGAGTAAACTATGGCTACACCTTC.

The rearrangement uses TRBV9 and TRBJ2-2, with 8 bases fitting TRBD2. Germline CDR1 is SGDLS and CDR2 is YYNGEE. With 0 bases clipped from V and 7 bases from J, the junction kept 8 bases outside the gene matches. The CDR3 length is 16 residues. CDR3 coding DNA: TGTGCCAGCAGCGTAGCCCCGGGGGGGCTAAGCGGGGAGCTGTTTTTT. Amino acids: CASSVAPGGLSGELFF.

Concerning this clone: Distinct nucleotide sequences in the sample also encode this CDR3. The chain employs TRBV4-3 and TRBJ1-1; 7 nucleotides agree with TRBD1. This CDR3 region has 14 residues. V shed 3 bases, J shed 4 bases, and the junction held 5 bases outside the gene matches. Germline V gene lookup returns CDR1 LGHNA and CDR2 YSLEER. Here the CDR3 reads CASSQDDRATEAFF. DNA for the CDR3: TGCGCCAGCAGCCAGGATGACAGGGCCACTGAAGCTTTCTTT.

A few counts support this clone. This chain connects TRBV5-4 to TRBJ2-3; D might be TRBD2 (7 bases). Germline CDR1 is SGHNT and CDR2 is YYREEE (reference sequence). V was shortened by 1 base and J by 2 bases, with 14 bases between the two germline ends. The length of the CDR3 is 16 residues. The CDR3 nucleotides read TGTGCCAGCAGCTTGAAGGCGGGGGCCATCACAGATACGCAGTATTTT. Its protein product is CASSLKAGAITDTQYF.

The rearrangement uses TRBV4-1 and TRBJ2-2, with 11 nucleotides matching TRBD2. There are 18 residues in the CDR3. Germline V gene sequence: CDR1 MGHRA, CDR2 YSYEKL. V shed 1 base, J shed 1 base, and the junction held 5 bases outside the gene matches. The CDR3 is CASSQAPSGGLNTGELFF. The CDR3 DNA reads TGCGCCAGCAGCCAAGCCCCTAGCGGGGGGTTGAACACCGGGGAGCTGTTTTTT.

J is TRBJ1-2 and V is TRBV10-3; possibly TRBD1 for D (5 bases). CDR1 ENHRY and CDR2 SYGVKD come from the germline V gene. Trimming took off 0 bases at V and 10 bases at J, with 15 bases between the two ends. This CDR3 has 14 residues. CDR3 nucleotide sequence: TGTGCCATCAGTGAGTCGGCAGGCCTAGGGGTCTACACCTTC. It translates to CAISESAGLGVYTF.

The chain employs TRBV7-2 and TRBJ1-2; tentative D call: TRBD1 (6 bases). The germline V gene encodes CDR1 SGHTA and CDR2 FQGNSA. V was shortened by 5 bases and J by 4 bases, with 11 bases between the two germline ends. CDR3 length: 13 amino acids. The CDR3 DNA sequence: TGTGCCAGCAGCCCCACAGGGACCTATGGCTACACCTTC. This gives the protein CASSPTGTYGYTF.

The chain couples TRBV28 to TRBJ2-1, with D maybe TRBD2 (6 bases). Trimming shortened V by 5 bases and J by 7 bases, and 18 bases separated the two germline ends. The germline gives CDR1 MDHEN, CDR2 SYDVKM. The CDR3 has 15 amino acids. The CDR3 DNA reads TGTGCCAGCAGTCCCGGGTCGTCGGGGAGGAATGAGCAGTTCTTC. It translates to CASSPGSSGRNEQFF.

The chain links TRBV6-1 to TRBJ2-1, with D tentatively TRBD1 (5 bases). Trimming pared 6 bases from V and 2 bases from J, leaving 14 bases between. Germline V gene data show CDR1 as MNHNS and CDR2 as SASEGT. This CDR3 has 15 residues. The CDR3 sequence is CASRARQQTYNEQFF. DNA for the CDR3: TGTGCCAGCAGGGCAAGACAGCAAACCTACAATGAGCAGTTCTTC.

J is TRBJ1-3 and V is TRBV5-1; 7 positions agree with TRBD1. V was pared by 3 bases and J by 4 bases, with 1 base of the junction left unmatched. Per the germline V gene, CDR1 is SGHRS and CDR2 is YFSETQ. This CDR3 spans 13 amino acids. The CDR3 reads CASSSGQGNTIYF. In nucleotides, the CDR3 is TGCGCCAGCAGCTCGGGACAGGGAAACACCATATATTTT. The full variable domain, with the rest looked up from reference TRBV5-1 and TRBJ1-3, is KAGVTQTPRYLIKTRGQQVTLSCSPISGHRSVSWYQQTPGQGLQFLFEYFSETQRNKGNFPGRFSGRQFSNSRSEMNVSTLELGDSALYLCASSSGQGNTIYFGEGSWLTVV.

This clone was observed a few times. The chain recombines TRBV5-1 with TRBJ2-2; 8 bases fit TRBD2. The CDR3 spans 14 residues. The germline V gene encodes CDR1 SGHRS and CDR2 YFSETQ. The V segment lost 4 bases and the J segment 7 bases; nucleotides outside the gene matches: 6. CDR3 amino acids: CASSEGLVYGELFF. CDR3 coding DNA: TGCGCCAGCAGCGAGGGACTAGTCTACGGGGAGCTGTTTTTT.

The chain joins TRBV21-1 to TRBJ2-3; the table's D gene call, TRBD2, was not cross checked with the DNA. TRBV21-1 is termed a pseudogene. This CDR3 spans 17 amino acids. The CDR3 protein is CASSKKGGAEITDTQYF. The CDR3 DNA follows: TGTGCCAGCAGCAAAAAGGGGGGGGCGGAGATCACAGATACGCAGTATTTT.

The rearrangement joins TRBV6-4 to TRBJ2-3; maybe TRBD1 (6 bases). The CDR3 runs to 14 residues. Germline CDR1 reads MRHNA; CDR2 reads SNTAGT. V dropped 6 bases and J dropped 5 bases, with 15 bases sitting between them. CDR3 amino acids: CASSYRAEGDTQYF. Here the CDR3 DNA reads TGTGCCAGCAGCTACAGGGCCGAGGGAGATACGCAGTATTTT.

As concerns this clone: Distinct nucleotide sequences in the sample also encode this CDR3. This rearrangement joins TRBV29-1 to TRBJ1-2, with 9 bases identical to TRBD1. The CDR3 spans 12 residues. The germline gives CDR1 SQVTM, CDR2 ANQGSEA. J gave up 8 bases and V 4 bases, and 5 bases lay outside the gene matches. CDR3 sequence (DNA): TGCAGCGTTGCGGGACAGGGTGTGGGCTACACCTTC. This codes for CSVAGQGVGYTF.

The CDR3, as DNA: TGTGCCAGCAGCCTAGAGGGAGGAGACTCCTACGAGCAGTACTTC. Amino acids: CASSLEGGDSYEQYF. The chain employs TRBV7-6 and TRBJ2-7; possible D gene TRBD2, 6 bases. Germline V lookup: CDR1 SGHVS, CDR2 FNYEAQ. This CDR3 is 15 amino acids long. Deletions cut 5 bases from V and 0 bases from J, with 14 bases between.

The J gene is TRBJ2-5, the V gene TRBV7-8, with 10 bases fitting TRBD2. Germline V lookup: CDR1 SGHVS, CDR2 FQNEAQ. V lost 4 bases to trimming and J lost 2 bases; unmatched junction nucleotides: 7. The CDR3 has 16 amino acids. CDR3 sequence reads: CASSSLAGGGQETQYF. The CDR3 region has the DNA TGTGCCAGCAGCTCATTAGCGGGGGGCGGGCAAGAGACCCAGTACTTC.

The V call is TRBV6-5, the J call TRBJ2-2, with D perhaps TRBD1 (6 bases). CDR3 length: 14 amino acids. V was cut by 6 bases and J by 4 bases, with 12 bases left in between. CDR1 is MNHEY and CDR2 is SVGAGI in the germline V gene. The CDR3 sequence is CASRLDRPTGELFF. The CDR3 bases are TGTGCCAGCAGACTCGACAGGCCCACCGGGGAGCTGTTTTTT.

A few counts support this clone. The chain recombines TRBV5-1 with TRBJ2-6; maybe TRBD1 (5 bases). Germline V gives CDR1 SGHRS, CDR2 YFSETQ. Trimming removed 4 bases at V and 4 bases at J, with 12 bases between. The CDR3 runs 15 residues. The CDR3 sequence is CASSPQGSGANVLTF. The CDR3 bases are TGCGCCAGCAGCCCGCAGGGATCCGGGGCCAACGTCCTGACTTTC.

This clone was observed a few times. Distinct nucleotide sequences in the sample also encode this CDR3. CDR3 in DNA: TGCGCCAGCAGCTTGGTCCAGGCCAACTCTGGAAACACCATATATTTT. The encoded protein is CASSLVQANSGNTIYF. The chain links TRBV5-1 to TRBJ1-3; D call uncertain. Trimming pared 0 bases from V and 0 bases from J, leaving 10 bases between. The CDR3 runs to 16 residues. Germline V gene data show CDR1 as SGHRS and CDR2 as YFSETQ.

The chain links TRBV9 to TRBJ2-7; 10 positions match TRBD1. The CDR3 is made up of 15 amino acids. With 0 bases clipped from V and 6 bases from J, the junction kept 6 bases outside the gene matches. Germline loops: CDR1 SGDLS, CDR2 YYNGEE. CDR3 protein: CASSVGGDRGSEQYF. CDR3 in DNA: TGTGCCAGCAGCGTAGGGGGGGACAGGGGTTCCGAGCAGTACTTC.